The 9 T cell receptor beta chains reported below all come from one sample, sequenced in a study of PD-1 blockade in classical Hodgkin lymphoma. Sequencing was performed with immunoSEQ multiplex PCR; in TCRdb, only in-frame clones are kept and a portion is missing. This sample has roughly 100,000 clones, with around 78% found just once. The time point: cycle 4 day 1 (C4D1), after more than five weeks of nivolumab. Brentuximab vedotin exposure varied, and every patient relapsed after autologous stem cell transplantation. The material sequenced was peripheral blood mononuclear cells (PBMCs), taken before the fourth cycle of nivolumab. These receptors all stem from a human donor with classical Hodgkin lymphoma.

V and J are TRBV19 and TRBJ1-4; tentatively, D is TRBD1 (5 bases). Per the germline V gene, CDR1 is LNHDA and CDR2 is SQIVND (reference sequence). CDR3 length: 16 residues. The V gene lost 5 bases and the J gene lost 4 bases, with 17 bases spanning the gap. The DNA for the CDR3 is TGTGCCAGTAGTCCCAGGGATGGGGCCCTTAATGAAAAACTGTTTTTT. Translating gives CASSPRDGALNEKLFF.

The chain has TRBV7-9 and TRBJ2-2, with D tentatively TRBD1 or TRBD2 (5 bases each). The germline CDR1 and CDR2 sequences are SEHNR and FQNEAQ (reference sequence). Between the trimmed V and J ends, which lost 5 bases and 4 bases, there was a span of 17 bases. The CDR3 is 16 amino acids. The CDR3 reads CASSRDGGRGTGELFF. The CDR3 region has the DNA TGTGCCAGCAGCCGGGACGGAGGCCGGGGCACCGGGGAGCTGTTTTTT.

For the CDR3, the DNA is TGTGCCAGCAGACTACATTCCGGAGAGACCCAGTACTTC. As protein: CASRLHSGETQYF. The gene calls are TRBV6-6 and TRBJ2-5, with D unresolved. The germline gives CDR1 MNHNY, CDR2 SVGAGI (reference sequence). Trimming cost V 6 bases and J 4 bases, with 12 bases left between them. The CDR3 runs to 13 residues.

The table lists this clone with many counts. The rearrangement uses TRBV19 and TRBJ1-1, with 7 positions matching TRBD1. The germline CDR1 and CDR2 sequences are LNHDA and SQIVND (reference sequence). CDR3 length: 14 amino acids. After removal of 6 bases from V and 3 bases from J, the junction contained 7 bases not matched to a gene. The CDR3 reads CASRPTGVHTEAFF. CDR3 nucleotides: TGTGCCAGTAGACCAACAGGGGTTCACACTGAAGCTTTCTTT.

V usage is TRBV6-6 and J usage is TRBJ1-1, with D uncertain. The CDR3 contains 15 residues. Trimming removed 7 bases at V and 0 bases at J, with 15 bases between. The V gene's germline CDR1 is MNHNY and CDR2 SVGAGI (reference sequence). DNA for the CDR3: TGTGCCAGCATAAACGGGGTGGAAATGAACACTGAAGCTTTCTTT. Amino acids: CASINGVEMNTEAFF.

The CDR3 reads CAWGRDNSGANVLTF. For the CDR3, the DNA is TGTGCCTGGGGCCGGGACAACTCTGGGGCCAACGTCCTGACTTTC. The V gene is TRBV30, the J gene TRBJ2-6, with a tentative D call TRBD1 (6 bases). The germline V gene has CDR1 GTSNPN and CDR2 SVGIG (reference sequence). This CDR3 region has 15 residues. Trimming pared 5 bases from V and 0 bases from J, leaving 11 bases between.

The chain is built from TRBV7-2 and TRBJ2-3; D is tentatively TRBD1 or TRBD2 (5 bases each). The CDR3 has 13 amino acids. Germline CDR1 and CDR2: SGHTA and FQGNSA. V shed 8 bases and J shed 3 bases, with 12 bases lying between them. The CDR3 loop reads CASLSGGTDTQYF. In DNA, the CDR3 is TGTGCCAGCCTTTCTGGGGGAACAGATACGCAGTATTTT.

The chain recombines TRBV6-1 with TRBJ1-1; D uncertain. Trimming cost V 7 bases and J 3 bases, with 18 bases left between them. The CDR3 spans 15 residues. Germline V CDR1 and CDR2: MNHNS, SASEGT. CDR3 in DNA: TGTGCCAGCAATTTAAGGGCGTTTGGGTACACTGAAGCTTTCTTT. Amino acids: CASNLRAFGYTEAFF.

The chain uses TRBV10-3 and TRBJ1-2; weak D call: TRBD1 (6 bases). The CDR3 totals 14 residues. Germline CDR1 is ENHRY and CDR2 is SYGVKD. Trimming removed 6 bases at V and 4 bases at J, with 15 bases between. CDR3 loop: CAISADSSAYGYTF. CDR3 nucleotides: TGTGCCATCAGCGCGGACAGTTCAGCCTATGGCTACACCTTC.